The rows below give T cell receptor beta chains drawn from one sample of a study of response to subunit inactivated influenza vaccine. TCRdb itself ran the RT-PCR reads through MiXCR, one entry per CDR3 protein. The repertoire holds about 610,000 distinct CDR3 sequences, about 15% seen once, with more than 9.5% in the top ten. The sequenced sample was PBMCs from blood, obtained 12 days after vaccination. All receptors come from a middle-aged man who received an inactivated influenza vaccine. CDR3s include the opening cysteine and the closing phenylalanine or tryptophan. The D gene is left open where the match is weak. Clone size is stated in some rows and not others, as once, few, many or a class when expanded.

>-|-|TRBV29-1|TRBJ2-1
CSAHPPGVEQFF
TGCAGCGCCCACCCTCCCGGGGTTGAGCAGTTCTTC
>-|-|TRBV6-1|TRBJ1-2
CASSEALNYGYTF
TGTGCCAGCAGTGAAGCCCTTAACTATGGCTACACCTTC
>TRBD1|-|TRBV11-2|TRBJ1-1
CASSPSWDSNTEAFF
TGTGCCAGCAGCCCCTCGTGGGACAGCAACACTGAAGCTTTCTTT
>-|many|TRBV5-1|TRBJ2-1
CASSPLGRNEQFF
TGCGCCAGCAGCCCTTTGGGGAGGAATGAGCAGTTCTTC
>-|-|TRBV6-5|TRBJ2-1
CASSNWEEQFF
TGTGCCAGCAGTAACTGGGAAGAGCAGTTCTTC
>TRBD1|-|TRBV20-1|TRBJ2-7
CSARKGAHEQYF
TGCAGTGCTAGAAAGGGGGCCCACGAGCAGTACTTC
>TRBD1|few|TRBV3-1|TRBJ2-2
CASSGTGGYSAGELFF
TGTGCCAGCAGCGGGACAGGGGGCTACTCGGCCGGGGAGCTGTTTTTT
>-|few|TRBV7-8|TRBJ1-3
CASSLGMDRGSGNTIYF
TGTGCCAGCAGCTTGGGGATGGACAGAGGCTCTGGAAACACCATATATTTT
>-|-|TRBV12-3/TRBV12-4|TRBJ1-5
CASSLQGVNQPQHF
TGTGCCAGCAGTTTACAAGGGGTTAATCAGCCCCAGCATTTT
>TRBD2|few|TRBV6-6|TRBJ2-5
CASSLREEGTQYF
TGTGCCAGCAGTCTCCGGGAGGAAGGCACCCAGTACTTC
>TRBD2|few|TRBV28|TRBJ2-7
CASKRGPPYEQYF
TGTGCCAGTAAGCGGGGCCCACCCTACGAGCAGTACTTC
>-|-|TRBV12-3/TRBV12-4|TRBJ2-3
CASSLYLGGDTQYF
TGTGCCAGCAGTTTATATTTAGGGGGAGATACGCAGTATTTT
>-|few|TRBV12-3/TRBV12-4|TRBJ2-7
CASTLGPAGSYEQYF
TGTGCCAGCACCCTCGGTCCAGCCGGGTCCTACGAGCAGTACTTC
>-|few|TRBV18|TRBJ2-5
CASRDVGETQYF
TGTGCCAGCCGGGACGTCGGGGAGACCCAGTACTTC
>TRBD2|-|TRBV2|TRBJ2-7
CASSPTSGRRGEQYF
TGTGCCAGCAGTCCAACTAGCGGGAGAAGGGGCGAGCAGTACTTC
>-|many|TRBV12-3/TRBV12-4|TRBJ2-7
CASSLDRRLEQYF
TGTGCCAGCAGTTTAGACCGCCGCCTCGAGCAGTACTTC
>-|few|TRBV12-3/TRBV12-4|TRBJ1-6
CASSTSSYNSPLHF
TGTGCCAGCAGTACGAGCTCCTATAATTCACCCCTCCACTTT
>TRBD1|few|TRBV4-3|TRBJ1-2
CASSQDRGTAGHGYTF
TGCGCCAGCAGCCAAGATCGCGGGACAGCGGGCCATGGCTACACCTTC
>TRBD2|-|TRBV7-2|TRBJ2-7
CASSSLAGGMEQYF
TGTGCCAGCAGCTCTTTAGCGGGGGGTATGGAGCAGTACTTC
>TRBD1|many|TRBV18|TRBJ1-1
CASSPAQGANTEAFF
TGTGCCAGCTCACCGGCTCAGGGGGCCAACACTGAAGCTTTCTTT
>TRBD2|few|TRBV20-1|TRBJ2-3
CSARGAGPDTQYF
TGCAGTGCTAGGGGAGCGGGACCAGATACGCAGTATTTT
>-|-|TRBV10-3|TRBJ1-5
CAIPGRGRNQPQHF
TGTGCCATCCCCGGGCGGGGTCGCAATCAGCCCCAGCATTTT
>-|few|TRBV25-1|TRBJ2-7
CASSEGPGPGNYEQYF
TGTGCCAGCAGTGAAGGGCCCGGGCCAGGCAACTACGAGCAGTACTTC
>-|many|TRBV29-1|TRBJ1-1
CSVRRGRAFF
TGCAGCGTTCGGCGGGGTCGCGCTTTCTTT
>-|many|TRBV11-1|TRBJ2-5
CASSSTFWGPSTQETQYF
TGTGCCAGCAGCTCAACCTTCTGGGGACCGAGTACTCAAGAGACCCAGTACTTC